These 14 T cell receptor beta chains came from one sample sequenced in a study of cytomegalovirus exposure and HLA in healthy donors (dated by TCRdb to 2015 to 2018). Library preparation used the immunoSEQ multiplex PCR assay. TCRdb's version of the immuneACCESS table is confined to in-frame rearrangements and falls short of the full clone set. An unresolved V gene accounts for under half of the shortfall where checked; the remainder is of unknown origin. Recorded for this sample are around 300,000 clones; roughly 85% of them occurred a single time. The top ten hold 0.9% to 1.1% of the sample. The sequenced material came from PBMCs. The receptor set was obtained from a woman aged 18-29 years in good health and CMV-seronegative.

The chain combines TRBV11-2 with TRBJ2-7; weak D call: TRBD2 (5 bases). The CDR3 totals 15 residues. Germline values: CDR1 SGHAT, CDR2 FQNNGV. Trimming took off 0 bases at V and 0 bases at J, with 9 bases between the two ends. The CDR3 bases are TGTGCCAGCAGCTTAGAAAGCGGTAGCTCCTACGAGCAGTACTTC. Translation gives CASSLESGSSYEQYF. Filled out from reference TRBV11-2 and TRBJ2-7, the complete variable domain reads EAGVAQSPRYKIIEKRQSVAFWCNPISGHATLYWYQQILGQGPKLLIQFQNNGVVDDSQLPKDRFSAERLKGVDSTLKIQPAKLEDSAVYLCASSLESGSSYEQYFGPGTRLTVT.

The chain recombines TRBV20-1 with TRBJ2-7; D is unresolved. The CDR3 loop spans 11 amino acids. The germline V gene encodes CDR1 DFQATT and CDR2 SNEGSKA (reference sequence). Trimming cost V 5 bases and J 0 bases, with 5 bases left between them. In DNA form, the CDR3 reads TGCAGTGCTTACTACTCCTACGAGCAGTACTTC. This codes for CSAYYSYEQYF.

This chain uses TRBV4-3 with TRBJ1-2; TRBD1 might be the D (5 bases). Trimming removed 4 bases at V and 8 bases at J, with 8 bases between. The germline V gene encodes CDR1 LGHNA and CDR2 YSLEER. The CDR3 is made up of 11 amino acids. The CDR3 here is CASSRGDGYTF. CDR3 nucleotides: TGCGCCAGCAGCCGGGGGGACGGCTACACCTTC.

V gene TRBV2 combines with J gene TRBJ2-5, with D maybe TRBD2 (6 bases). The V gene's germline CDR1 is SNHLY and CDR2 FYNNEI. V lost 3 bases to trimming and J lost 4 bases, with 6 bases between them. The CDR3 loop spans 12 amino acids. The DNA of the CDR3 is TGTGCCAGCAGTGAGGGGGGAGAGACCCAGTACTTC. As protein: CASSEGGETQYF.

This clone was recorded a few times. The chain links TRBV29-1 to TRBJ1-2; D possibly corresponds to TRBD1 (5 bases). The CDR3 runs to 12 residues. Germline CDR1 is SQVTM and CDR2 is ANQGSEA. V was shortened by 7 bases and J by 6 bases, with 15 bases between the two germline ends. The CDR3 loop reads CSALWGSHGYTF. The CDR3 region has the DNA TGCAGCGCCTTATGGGGCAGTCATGGCTACACCTTC.

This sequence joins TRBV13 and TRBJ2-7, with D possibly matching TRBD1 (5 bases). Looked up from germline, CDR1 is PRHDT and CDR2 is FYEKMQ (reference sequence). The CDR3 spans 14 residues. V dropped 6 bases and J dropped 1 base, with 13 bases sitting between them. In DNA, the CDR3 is TGTGCCAGCAGTTTGCAGGGTAAATCCTACGAGCAGTACTTC. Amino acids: CASSLQGKSYEQYF.

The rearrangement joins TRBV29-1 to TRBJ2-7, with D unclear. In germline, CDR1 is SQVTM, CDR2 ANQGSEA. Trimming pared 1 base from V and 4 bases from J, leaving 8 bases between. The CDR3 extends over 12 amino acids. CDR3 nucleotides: TGCAGCGTTGAAGCAAGGAGTTACGAGCAGTACTTC. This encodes CSVEARSYEQYF.

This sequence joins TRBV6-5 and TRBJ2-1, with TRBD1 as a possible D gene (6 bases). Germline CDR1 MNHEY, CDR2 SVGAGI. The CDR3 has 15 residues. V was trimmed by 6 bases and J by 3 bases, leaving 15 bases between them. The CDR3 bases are TGTGCCAGCAGGTACACAGGGAGAGACTACAATGAGCAGTTCTTC. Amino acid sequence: CASRYTGRDYNEQFF.

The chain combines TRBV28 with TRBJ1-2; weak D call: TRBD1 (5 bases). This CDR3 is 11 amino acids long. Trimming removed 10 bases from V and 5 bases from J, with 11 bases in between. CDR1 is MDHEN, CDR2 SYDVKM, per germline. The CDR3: CATAGGYGYTF. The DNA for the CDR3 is TGTGCCACCGCCGGGGGATATGGCTACACCTTC.

CDR3 nucleotides: TGTGCCAGCAGTTTATCGGACAGGGCCTACAATGAGCAGTTCTTC. It yields the protein CASSLSDRAYNEQFF. The chain employs TRBV27 and TRBJ2-1; the match to TRBD1 covers 8 bases. The V segment lost 0 bases and the J segment 2 bases; nucleotides outside the gene matches: 0. Germline-derived CDR1 and CDR2 are MNHEY and SMNVEV (reference sequence). The CDR3 spans 15 residues.

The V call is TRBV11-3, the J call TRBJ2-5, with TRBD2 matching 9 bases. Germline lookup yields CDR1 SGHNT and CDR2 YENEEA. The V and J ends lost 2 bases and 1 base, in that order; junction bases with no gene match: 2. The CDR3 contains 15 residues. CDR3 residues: CASSLPAGGQETQYF. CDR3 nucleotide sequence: TGTGCCAGCAGCTTACCAGCGGGGGGCCAAGAGACCCAGTACTTC.

This chain's CDR3 is CASPNNQPQHF. The CDR3 DNA follows: TGTGCCAGCCCCAACAATCAGCCCCAGCATTTT. This sequence joins TRBV6-9 and TRBJ1-5; D remains ambiguous. Germline-derived CDR1 and CDR2 are MNHGY and SVAAGI. This CDR3 has 11 residues. With 8 bases removed from V and 3 bases from J, the gap between germline ends came to 5 bases.

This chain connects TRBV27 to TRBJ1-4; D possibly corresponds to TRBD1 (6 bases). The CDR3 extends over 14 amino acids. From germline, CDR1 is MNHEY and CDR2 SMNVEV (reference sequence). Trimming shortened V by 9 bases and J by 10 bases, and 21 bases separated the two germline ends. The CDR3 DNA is TGTGCCAGTTCGGACGGGGGGCCCTCAGGAAAACTGTTTTTT. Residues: CASSDGGPSGKLFF.

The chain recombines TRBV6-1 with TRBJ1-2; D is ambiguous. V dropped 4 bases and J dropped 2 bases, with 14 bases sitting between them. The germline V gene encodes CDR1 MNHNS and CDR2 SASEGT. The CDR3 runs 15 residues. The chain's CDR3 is CASSAAGSRNYGYTF. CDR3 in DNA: TGTGCCAGCAGTGCGGCGGGAAGTAGGAACTATGGCTACACCTTC.